This TCR beta chain was sequenced in a study of human T cells and chemical hapten exposure. Study details: Small volume differences among pooled libraries mainly caused per-sample TCR yield variation. Notes on the study in general: With regard to DPC sensitization, TCRs above 1 in 1000 frequency did not change.

Per germline, CDR1 SQVTM and CDR2 ANQGSEA. This CDR3 has 13 amino acids. The junction had 11 bases not matched to a gene; V was cut back by 8 bases and J by 9 bases. The time point is: patch test 2, 6 weeks after DPC sensitization. Treatment reported: therapeutic diphenylcyclopropenone sensitization with weekly scalp DPC. This clonotype was seen at least ten times. Its antigen is unknown. TCRdb re-derived calls from the RACE reads in MiXCR, one entry per CDR3 protein. The sample carries 80,000 to 95,000 distinct CDR3 sequences, about 9.9% recorded once. The V and J genes are TRBV29-1 and TRBJ2-1; 9 bases align to TRBD1. Specimen: whole blood, collected in connection with sensitization to the hapten diphenylcyclopropenone (DPC). The receptor comes from a man between 18 and 29 years old with alopecia areata. Some clones in this sample may be carry-over from other donors' samples. Here the CDR3 DNA reads TGCAGCCACCCCGGGACAGGGTCTGGTGAGCAGTTCTTC. Residues: CSHPGTGSGEQFF.